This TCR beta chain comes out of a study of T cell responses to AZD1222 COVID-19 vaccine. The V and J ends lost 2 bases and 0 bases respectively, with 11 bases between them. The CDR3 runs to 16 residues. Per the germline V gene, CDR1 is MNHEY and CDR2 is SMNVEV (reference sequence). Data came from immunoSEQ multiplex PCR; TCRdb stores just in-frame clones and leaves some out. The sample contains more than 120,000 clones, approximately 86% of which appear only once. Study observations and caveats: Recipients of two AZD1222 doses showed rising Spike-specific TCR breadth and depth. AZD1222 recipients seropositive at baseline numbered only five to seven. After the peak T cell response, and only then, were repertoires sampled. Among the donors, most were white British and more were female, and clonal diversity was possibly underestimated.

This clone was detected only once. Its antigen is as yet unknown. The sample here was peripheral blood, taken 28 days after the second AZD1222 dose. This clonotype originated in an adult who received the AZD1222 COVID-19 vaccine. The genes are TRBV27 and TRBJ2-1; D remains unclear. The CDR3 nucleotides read TGTGCCAGCAGTTTAAGAAGGCAGAGCTCCTACAATGAGCAGTTCTTC. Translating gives CASSLRRQSSYNEQFF.